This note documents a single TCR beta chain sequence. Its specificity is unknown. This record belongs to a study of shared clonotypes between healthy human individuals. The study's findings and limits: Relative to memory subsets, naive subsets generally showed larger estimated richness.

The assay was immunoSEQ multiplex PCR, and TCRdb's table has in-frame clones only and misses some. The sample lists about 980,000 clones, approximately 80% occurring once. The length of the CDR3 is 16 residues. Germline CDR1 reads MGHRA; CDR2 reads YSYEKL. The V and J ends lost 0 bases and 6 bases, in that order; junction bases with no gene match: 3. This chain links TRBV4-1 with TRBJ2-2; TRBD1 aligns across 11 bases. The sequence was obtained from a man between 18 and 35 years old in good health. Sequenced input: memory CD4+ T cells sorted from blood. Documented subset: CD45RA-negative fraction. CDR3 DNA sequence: TGCGCCAGCAGCCAAGACCGGACAGGGGGCGCCGGGGAGCTGTTTTTT. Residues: CASSQDRTGGAGELFF.